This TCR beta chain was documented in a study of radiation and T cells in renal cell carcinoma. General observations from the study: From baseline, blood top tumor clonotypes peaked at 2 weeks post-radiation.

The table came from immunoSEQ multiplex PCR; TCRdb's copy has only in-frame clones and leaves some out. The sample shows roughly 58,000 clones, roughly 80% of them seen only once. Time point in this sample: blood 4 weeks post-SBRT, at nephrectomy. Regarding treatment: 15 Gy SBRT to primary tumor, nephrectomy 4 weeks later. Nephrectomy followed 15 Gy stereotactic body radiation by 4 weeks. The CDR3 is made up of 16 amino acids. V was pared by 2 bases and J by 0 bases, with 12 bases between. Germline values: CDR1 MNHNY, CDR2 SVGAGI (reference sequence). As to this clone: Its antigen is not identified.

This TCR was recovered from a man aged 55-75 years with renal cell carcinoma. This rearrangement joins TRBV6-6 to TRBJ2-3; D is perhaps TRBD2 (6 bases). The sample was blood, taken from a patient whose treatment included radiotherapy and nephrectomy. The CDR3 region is CASSYPIGTSTDTQYF. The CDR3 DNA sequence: TGTGCCAGCAGTTACCCCATTGGGACTAGCACAGATACGCAGTATTTT.